This T cell receptor beta chain was obtained from a study of control samples from healthy donors and cancer patients. Assay: immunoSEQ multiplex PCR; the TCRdb copy retains only in-frame clones and omits some. Among about 110,000 clones listed, roughly 79% were seen once. This clone was counted a few times. The V gene lost 7 bases and the J gene lost 2 bases, with 11 bases spanning the gap. This CDR3 is 12 amino acids long. Germline V gene data show CDR1 as SQVTM and CDR2 as ANQGSEA. This sequence originates from a man aged 18 to 30 in good health. The chain recombines TRBV29-1 with TRBJ1-2; D may be TRBD1 (6 bases). Specimen: blood. DNA of the CDR3: TGCAGCGCTGGACAGACCAACTATGGCTACACCTTC. Protein sequence: CSAGQTNYGYTF.